Detailed here is one T cell receptor beta chain. Its antigen is still unknown. CDR3 length equals 13 residues. Germline CDR1 reads MGHDK; CDR2 reads SYGVNS. V was pared by 10 bases and J by 4 bases, with 9 bases of the junction left unmatched. Running of the v3.0 immunoSEQ assay took place at survey level. The protocol was immunoSEQ multiplex PCR, while the TCRdb copy is restricted to in-frame clones and leaves out a portion. The profile shows about 28,000 clones, about 90% of them singletons. The entry originates in a study of long-term antiretroviral therapy in people with HIV. Study-wide points: The study found narrower CDR3 length ranges in HIV repertoires than in controls. Specimen acquisition occurred between the mid-2000s and the late 2010s, potentially under older ART regimens. Viral resistance, ART adherence and therapy changes all lacked available data. The clones with expansion before ART were dominant in the repertoire at all time points.

The sequence derives from a man aged 50-60 years with HIV. The material sequenced was unsorted PBMCs, taken 2 years after starting antiretroviral therapy. The J gene is TRBJ2-5, the V gene TRBV25-1, with 7 bases fitting TRBD1. As DNA, the CDR3 is TGTGCCATCGGACCGGACAGGCGAGAGACCCAGTACTTC. Translation gives CAIGPDRRETQYF.